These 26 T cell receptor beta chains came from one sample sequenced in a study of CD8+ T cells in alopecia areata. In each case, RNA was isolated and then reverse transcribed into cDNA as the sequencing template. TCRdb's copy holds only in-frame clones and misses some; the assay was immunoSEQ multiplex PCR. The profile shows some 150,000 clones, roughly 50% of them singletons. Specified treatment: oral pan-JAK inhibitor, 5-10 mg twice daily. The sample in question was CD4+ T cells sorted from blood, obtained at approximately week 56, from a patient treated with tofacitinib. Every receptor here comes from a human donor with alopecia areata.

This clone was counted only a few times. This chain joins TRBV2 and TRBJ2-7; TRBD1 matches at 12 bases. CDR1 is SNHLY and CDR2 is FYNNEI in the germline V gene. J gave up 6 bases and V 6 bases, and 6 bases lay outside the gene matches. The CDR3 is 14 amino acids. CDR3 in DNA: TGTGCCAGCAGAGACGGGACAGGGGGCTCCGAGCAGTACTTC. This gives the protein CASRDGTGGSEQYF.

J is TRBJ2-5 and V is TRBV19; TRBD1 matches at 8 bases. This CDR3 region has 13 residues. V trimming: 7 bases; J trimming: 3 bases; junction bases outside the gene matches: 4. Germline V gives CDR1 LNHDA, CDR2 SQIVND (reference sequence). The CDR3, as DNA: TGTGCCAGTAAACCGGGACAGGAAGAGACCCAGTACTTC. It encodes CASKPGQEETQYF.

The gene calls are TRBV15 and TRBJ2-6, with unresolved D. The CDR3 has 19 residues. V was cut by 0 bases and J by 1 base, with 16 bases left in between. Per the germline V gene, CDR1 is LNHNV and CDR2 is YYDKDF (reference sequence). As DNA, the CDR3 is TGTGCCACCAGCAGAGATGTCGCTTCTTCCAGGTCTGGGGCCAACGTCCTGACTTTC. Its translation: CATSRDVASSRSGANVLTF.

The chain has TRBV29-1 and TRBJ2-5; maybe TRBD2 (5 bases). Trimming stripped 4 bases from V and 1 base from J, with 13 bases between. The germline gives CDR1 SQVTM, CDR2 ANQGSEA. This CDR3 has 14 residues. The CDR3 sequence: CSVARSGPQETQYF. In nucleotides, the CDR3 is TGCAGCGTTGCACGGAGCGGCCCCCAAGAGACCCAGTACTTC.

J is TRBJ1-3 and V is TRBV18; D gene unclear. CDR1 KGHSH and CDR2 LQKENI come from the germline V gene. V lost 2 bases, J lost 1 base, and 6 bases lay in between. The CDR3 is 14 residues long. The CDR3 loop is CASSPEFSGNTIYF. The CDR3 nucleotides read TGTGCCAGCTCACCAGAATTTTCTGGAAACACCATATATTTT.

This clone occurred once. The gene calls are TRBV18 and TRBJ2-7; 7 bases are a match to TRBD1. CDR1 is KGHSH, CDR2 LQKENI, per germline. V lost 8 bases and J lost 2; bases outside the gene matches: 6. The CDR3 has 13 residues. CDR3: CASARDSPYEQYF. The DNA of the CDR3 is TGTGCCAGCGCCCGGGACAGCCCCTACGAGCAGTACTTC.

The CDR3 DNA reads as TGCAGCGTTTGGGGCCTGATGAACACTGAAGCTTTCTTT. Translating it yields CSVWGLMNTEAFF. The rearrangement links TRBV29-1 to TRBJ1-1; D possibly corresponds to TRBD1 (5 bases). This CDR3 has 13 amino acids. V lost 5 bases and J 0 bases, leaving 10 bases between the germline ends. The germline V gene has CDR1 SQVTM and CDR2 ANQGSEA.

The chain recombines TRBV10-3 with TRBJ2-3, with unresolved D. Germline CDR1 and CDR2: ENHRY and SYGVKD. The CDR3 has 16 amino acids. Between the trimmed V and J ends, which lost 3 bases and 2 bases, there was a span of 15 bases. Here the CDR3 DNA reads TGTGCCATCAGTGAACTCCGATTGGGCACCACAGATACGCAGTATTTT. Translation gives CAISELRLGTTDTQYF.

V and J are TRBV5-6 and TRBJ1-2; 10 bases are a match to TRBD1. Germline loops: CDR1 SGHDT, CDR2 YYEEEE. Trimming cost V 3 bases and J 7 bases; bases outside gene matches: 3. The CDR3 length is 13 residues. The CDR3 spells CASSSGQGFGYTF. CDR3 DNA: TGTGCCAGCAGCTCGGGACAGGGGTTTGGCTACACCTTC.

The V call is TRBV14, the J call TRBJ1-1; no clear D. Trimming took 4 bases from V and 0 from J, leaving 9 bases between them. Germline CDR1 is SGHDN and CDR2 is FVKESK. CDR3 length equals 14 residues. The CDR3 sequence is CASSRIDMNTEAFF. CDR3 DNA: TGTGCCAGCAGCCGGATCGACATGAACACTGAAGCTTTCTTT.

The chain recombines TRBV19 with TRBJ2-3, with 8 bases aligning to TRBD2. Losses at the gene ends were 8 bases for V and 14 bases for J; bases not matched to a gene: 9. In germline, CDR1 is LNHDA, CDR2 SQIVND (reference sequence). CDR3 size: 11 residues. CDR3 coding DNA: TGTGCCAGTGCCACCGGGGGGGCGATGTATTTT. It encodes CASATGGAMYF. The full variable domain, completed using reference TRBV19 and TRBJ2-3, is DGGITQSPKYLFRKEGQNVTLSCEQNLNHDAMYWYRQDPGQGLRLIYYSQIVNDFQKGDIAEGYSVSREKKESFPLTVTSAQKNPTAFYLCASATGGAMYFGPGTRLTVL.

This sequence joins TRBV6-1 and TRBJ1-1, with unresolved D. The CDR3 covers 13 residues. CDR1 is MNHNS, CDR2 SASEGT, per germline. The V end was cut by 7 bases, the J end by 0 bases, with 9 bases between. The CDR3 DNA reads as TGTGCCAGCACTAACAGCCTGAACACTGAAGCTTTCTTT. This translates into CASTNSLNTEAFF.

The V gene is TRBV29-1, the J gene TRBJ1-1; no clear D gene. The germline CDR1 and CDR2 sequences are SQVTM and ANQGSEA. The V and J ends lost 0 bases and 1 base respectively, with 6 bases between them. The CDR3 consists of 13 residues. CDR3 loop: CSVEEHRNTEAFF. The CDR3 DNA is TGCAGCGTTGAAGAACACAGGAACACTGAAGCTTTCTTT.

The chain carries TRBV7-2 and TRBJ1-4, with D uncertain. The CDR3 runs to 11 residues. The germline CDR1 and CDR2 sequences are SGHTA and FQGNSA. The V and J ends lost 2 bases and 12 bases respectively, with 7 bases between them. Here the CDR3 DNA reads TGTGCCAGCAGCTTAACCAGCCAACTGTTTTTT. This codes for CASSLTSQLFF.

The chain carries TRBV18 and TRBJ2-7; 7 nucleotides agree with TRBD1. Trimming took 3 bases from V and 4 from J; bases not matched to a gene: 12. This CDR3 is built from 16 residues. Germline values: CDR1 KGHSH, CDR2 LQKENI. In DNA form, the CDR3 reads TGTGCCAGCTCACCCCTGATTGGGGACAGCTTATACGAGCAGTACTTC. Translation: CASSPLIGDSLYEQYF.

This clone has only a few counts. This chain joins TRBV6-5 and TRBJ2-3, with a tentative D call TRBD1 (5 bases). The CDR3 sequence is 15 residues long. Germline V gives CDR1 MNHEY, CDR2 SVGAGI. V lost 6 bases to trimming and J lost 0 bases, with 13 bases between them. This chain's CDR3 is CASRGDRHSTDTQYF. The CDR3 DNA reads TGTGCCAGCAGAGGAGACAGACACAGCACAGATACGCAGTATTTT.

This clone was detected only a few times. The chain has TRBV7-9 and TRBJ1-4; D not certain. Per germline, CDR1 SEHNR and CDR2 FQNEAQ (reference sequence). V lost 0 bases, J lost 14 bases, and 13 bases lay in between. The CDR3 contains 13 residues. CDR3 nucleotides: TGTGCCAGCAGCTTAGCCCAAGACATCGCCCTGTTTTTT. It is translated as CASSLAQDIALFF.

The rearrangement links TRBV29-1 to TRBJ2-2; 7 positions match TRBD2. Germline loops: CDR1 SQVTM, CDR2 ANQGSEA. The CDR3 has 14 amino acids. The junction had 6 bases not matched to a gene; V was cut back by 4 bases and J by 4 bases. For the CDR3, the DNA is TGCAGCGTTGGAGAAGCGGGGAGCACCGGGGAGCTGTTTTTT. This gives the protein CSVGEAGSTGELFF.

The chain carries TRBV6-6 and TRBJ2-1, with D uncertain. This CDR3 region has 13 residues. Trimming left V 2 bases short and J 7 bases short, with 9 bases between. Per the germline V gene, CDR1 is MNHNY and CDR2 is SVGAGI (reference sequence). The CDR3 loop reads CASSYPERNEQFF. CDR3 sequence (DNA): TGTGCCAGCAGTTACCCAGAGAGGAATGAGCAGTTCTTC.

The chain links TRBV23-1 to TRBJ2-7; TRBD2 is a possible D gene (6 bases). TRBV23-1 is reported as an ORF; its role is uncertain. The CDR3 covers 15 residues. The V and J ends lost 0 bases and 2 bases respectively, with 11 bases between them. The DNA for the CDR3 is TGCGCCAGCAGTCAATCAGGAGGGGCTGCCTACGAGCAGTACTTC. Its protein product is CASSQSGGAAYEQYF.

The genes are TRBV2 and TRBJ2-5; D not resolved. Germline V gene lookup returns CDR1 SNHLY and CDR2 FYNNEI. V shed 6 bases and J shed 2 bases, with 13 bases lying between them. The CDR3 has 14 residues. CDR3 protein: CASRAVADQETQYF. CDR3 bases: TGTGCCAGCAGGGCGGTAGCTGATCAAGAGACCCAGTACTTC.

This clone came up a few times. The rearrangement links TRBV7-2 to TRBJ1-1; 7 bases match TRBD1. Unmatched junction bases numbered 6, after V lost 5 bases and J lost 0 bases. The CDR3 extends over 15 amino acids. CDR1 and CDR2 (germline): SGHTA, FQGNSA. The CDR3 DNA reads TGTGCCAGCAGCAACGACAGGGTACTGAACACTGAAGCTTTCTTT. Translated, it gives CASSNDRVLNTEAFF.

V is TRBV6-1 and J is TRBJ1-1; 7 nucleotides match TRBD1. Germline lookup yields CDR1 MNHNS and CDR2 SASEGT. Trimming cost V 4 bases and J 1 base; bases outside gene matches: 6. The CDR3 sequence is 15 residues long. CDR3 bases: TGTGCCAGCAGTGGAGGGACAGCCGGGAACACTGAAGCTTTCTTT. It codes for CASSGGTAGNTEAFF.

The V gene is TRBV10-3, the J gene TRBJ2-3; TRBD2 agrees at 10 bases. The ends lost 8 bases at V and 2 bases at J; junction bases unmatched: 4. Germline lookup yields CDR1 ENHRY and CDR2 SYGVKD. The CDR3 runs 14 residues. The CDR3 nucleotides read TGTGCCATCGGAACTAGCGGGGCCACAGATACGCAGTATTTT. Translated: CAIGTSGATDTQYF.

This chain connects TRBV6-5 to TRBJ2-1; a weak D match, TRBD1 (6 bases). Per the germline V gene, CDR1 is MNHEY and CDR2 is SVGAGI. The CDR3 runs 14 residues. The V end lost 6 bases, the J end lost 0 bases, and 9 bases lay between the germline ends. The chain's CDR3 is CASRLDSSYNEQFF. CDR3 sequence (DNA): TGTGCCAGCAGGTTGGACAGCTCCTACAATGAGCAGTTCTTC.

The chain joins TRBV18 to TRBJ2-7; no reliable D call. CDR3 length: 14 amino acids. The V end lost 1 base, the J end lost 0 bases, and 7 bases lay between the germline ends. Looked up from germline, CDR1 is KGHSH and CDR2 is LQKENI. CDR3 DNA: TGTGCCAGCTCACCACAGGAGAACTCCTACGAGCAGTACTTC. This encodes CASSPQENSYEQYF.